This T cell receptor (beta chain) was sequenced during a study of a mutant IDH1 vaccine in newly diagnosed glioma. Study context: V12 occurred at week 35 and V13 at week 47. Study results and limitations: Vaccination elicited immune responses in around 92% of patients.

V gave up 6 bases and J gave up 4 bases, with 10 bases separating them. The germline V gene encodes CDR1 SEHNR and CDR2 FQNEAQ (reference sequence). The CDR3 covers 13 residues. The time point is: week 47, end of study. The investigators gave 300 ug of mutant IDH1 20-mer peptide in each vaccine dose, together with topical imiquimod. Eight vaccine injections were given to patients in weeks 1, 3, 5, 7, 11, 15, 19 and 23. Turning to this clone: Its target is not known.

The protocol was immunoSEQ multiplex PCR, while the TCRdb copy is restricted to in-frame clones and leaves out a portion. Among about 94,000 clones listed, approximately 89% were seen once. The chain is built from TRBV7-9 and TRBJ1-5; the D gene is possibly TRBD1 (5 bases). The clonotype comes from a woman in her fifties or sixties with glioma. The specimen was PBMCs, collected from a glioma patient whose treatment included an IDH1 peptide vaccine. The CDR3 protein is CASSPWGNQPQHF. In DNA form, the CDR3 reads TGTGCCAGCAGTCCGTGGGGGAATCAGCCCCAGCATTTT. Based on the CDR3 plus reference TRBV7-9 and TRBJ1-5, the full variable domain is DTGVSQNPRHKITKRGQNVTFRCDPISEHNRLYWYRQTLGQGPEFLTYFQNEAQLEKSRLLSDRFSAERPKGSFSTLEIQRTEQGDSAMYLCASSPWGNQPQHFGDGTRLSIL.